This TCR beta chain is from a study of T cell responses to AZD1222 COVID-19 vaccine. Clones were sequenced by immunoSEQ multiplex PCR, and TCRdb holds only the in-frame ones, with some missing. The sample yields fewer than 120,000 clones, about 81% seen once. Study findings and constraints: Once two AZD1222 doses were given, Spike-specific TCR breadth and depth went up. Unmutated regions of variants are reportedly targeted by nearly half of spike-specific TCRs. The sample set comprised mostly white British donors with more females, and clonal diversity was possibly underestimated.

Deletions cut 2 bases from V and 7 bases from J, with 11 bases between. CDR1 and CDR2 (germline): MDHEN, SYDVKM. The CDR3 length is 13 residues. Concerning this clone: Its antigen remains unknown.

The sequencing here drew on peripheral blood, taken on day 0 of AZD1222 vaccination. This rearrangement joins TRBV28 to TRBJ1-1; D gene ambiguous. The TCR comes from an adult in good health. The CDR3 loop reads CASSLKAPNEAFF. The DNA for the CDR3 is TGTGCCAGCAGTTTAAAGGCCCCGAATGAAGCTTTCTTT.